Reported below is one T cell receptor (beta chain). The antigen is undetermined. Oncomine TCR Beta short-read sequencing was applied to DNA from cultured CD4+ T cells. TCRdb reanalysed the PCR reads using MiXCR and keeps one entry per CDR3 protein. The table has tens of thousands of distinct CDR3 sequences, about 33% seen once. The treatment is: approximately nine-day PBMC culture with coronavirus spike peptide pools or control peptides (ViraFEST assay). These data originate in a study of vaccination and CD4 T cells after COVID-19. Germline CDR1 reads SGHVS; CDR2 reads FQNEAQ. The CDR3 is 12 amino acids. The V end lost 5 bases, the J end lost 2 bases, and 5 bases lay between the germline ends.

The material sequenced was cultured CD4+ T cells from blood. This TCR derives from a human donor with COVID-19. The chain uses TRBV7-8 and TRBJ2-3; D gene uncertain. Here the CDR3 DNA reads TGTGCCAGCAGCCCCCACACAGATACGCAGTATTTT. This codes for CASSPHTDTQYF.